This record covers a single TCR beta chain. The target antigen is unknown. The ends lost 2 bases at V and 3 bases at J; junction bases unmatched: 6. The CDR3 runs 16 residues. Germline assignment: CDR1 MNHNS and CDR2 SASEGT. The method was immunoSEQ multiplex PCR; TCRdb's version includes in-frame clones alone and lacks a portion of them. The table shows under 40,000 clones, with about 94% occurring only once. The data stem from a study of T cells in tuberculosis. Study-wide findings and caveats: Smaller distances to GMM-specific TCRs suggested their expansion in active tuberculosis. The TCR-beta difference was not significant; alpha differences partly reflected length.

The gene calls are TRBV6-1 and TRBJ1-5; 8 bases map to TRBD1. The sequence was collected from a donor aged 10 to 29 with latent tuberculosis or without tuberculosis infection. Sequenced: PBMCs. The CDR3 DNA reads TGTGCCAGCAGTGAAATAGGGGGACAGGTCAATCAGCCCCAGCATTTT. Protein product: CASSEIGGQVNQPQHF.